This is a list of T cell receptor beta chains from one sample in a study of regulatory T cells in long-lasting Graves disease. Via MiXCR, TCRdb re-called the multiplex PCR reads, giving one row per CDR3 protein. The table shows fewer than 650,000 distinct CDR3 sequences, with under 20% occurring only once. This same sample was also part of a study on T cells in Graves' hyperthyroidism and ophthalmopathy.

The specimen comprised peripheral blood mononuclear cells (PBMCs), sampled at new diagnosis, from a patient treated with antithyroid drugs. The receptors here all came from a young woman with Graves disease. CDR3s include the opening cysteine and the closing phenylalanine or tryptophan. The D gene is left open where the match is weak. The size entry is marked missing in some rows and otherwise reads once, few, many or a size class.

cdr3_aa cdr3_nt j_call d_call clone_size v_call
CASRPGSPLEQYF TGTGCCAGCAGGCCCGGGTCCCCGCTCGAGCAGTACTTC TRBJ2-7 NA many TRBV28
CASTSLGGRSYEQYF TGTGCCAGCACTTCCCTAGGGGGGCGATCCTACGAGCAGTACTTC TRBJ2-7 NA NA TRBV27
CASRSPRELAGGRNEQFF TGTGCCAGCAGGTCCCCCAGGGAACTAGCGGGGGGACGCAATGAGCAGTTCTTC TRBJ2-1 TRBD2 many TRBV6-2/TRBV6-3
CASSLTWSVGSGFNTDTQYF TGTGCCAGCAGTTTAACATGGTCAGTCGGGAGCGGGTTTAACACAGATACGCAGTATTTT TRBJ2-3 NA many TRBV28
CAISWTGVTDTQYF TGTGCCATCAGTTGGACAGGGGTCACAGATACGCAGTATTTT TRBJ2-3 TRBD1 few TRBV10-3
CAISESTGGNTIYF TGTGCCATCAGTGAGTCTACAGGGGGAAACACCATATATTTT TRBJ1-3 NA NA TRBV10-3
CSVGTHLGNEQFF TGCAGCGTGGGGACACACCTGGGCAATGAGCAGTTCTTC TRBJ2-1 NA many TRBV29-1
CASSEADGRQPQHF TGTGCCAGCAGTGAAGCTGACGGACGCCAGCCCCAGCATTTT TRBJ1-5 NA many TRBV6-1
CATQSRGQGREGYTF TGTGCCACCCAGAGCCGGGGACAGGGAAGAGAGGGCTACACCTTC TRBJ1-2 TRBD1 NA TRBV19
CASSSTSGEPYEQYF TGCGCCAGCAGCTCGACTAGCGGGGAGCCCTACGAGCAGTACTTC TRBJ2-7 TRBD2 few TRBV5-1
CAWSKKGGRGNQPQHF TGTGCCTGGAGTAAGAAAGGGGGCAGGGGCAATCAGCCCCAGCATTTT TRBJ1-5 TRBD1 NA TRBV30